One TCR beta chain is described in this entry. This entry belongs to a study of T-cell reconstitution after alpha-beta-depleted transplantation in children. The library targeted TCRbeta and was prepared with unique molecular identifiers. TCRdb independently ran MiXCR on the PCR reads; one entry per CDR3 protein. The repertoire holds 150,000 to 200,000 distinct CDR3 sequences, with roughly 15% as singletons. Sequencing was performed on PBMCs from the stem cell graft donor, taken from the stem cell graft. This receptor was identified in a human donor who donated a stem cell graft to a child with acute lymphoblastic leukemia.

The CDR3 loop reads CATSDSVWASGSRSYNEQFF. The CDR3 nucleotides read TGTGCCACCAGTGATAGTGTTTGGGCTAGCGGGTCCCGCTCCTACAATGAGCAGTTCTTC. The chain couples TRBV24-1 to TRBJ2-1; 8 nucleotides line up with TRBD2. CDR3 length: 20 residues. Unmatched junction bases numbered 15, after V lost 3 bases and J lost 0 bases. Germline V gives CDR1 KGHDR, CDR2 SFDVKD.